These 25 T cell receptor beta chains were all obtained from the same sample, sequenced in a study of cytomegalovirus exposure and HLA in healthy donors. Primers included in the PCR were 60 Vbeta and 13 Jbeta primers. Using immunoSEQ multiplex PCR, the repertoire was profiled, and TCRdb retains in-frame clones only, with some absent. This listing includes 190,000 or so clones. The specimen sequenced was PBMCs. Receptors originate from a boy younger than 18 in good health and CMV-seronegative.

The chain combines TRBV4-1 with TRBJ1-4, with 10 positions matching TRBD1. CDR1 MGHRA and CDR2 YSYEKL come from the germline V gene. This CDR3 has 17 amino acids. V was pared by 4 bases and J by 8 bases, with 13 bases of the junction left unmatched. The CDR3 DNA reads TGCGCCAGCAGCCGACCGGGACAGGGGCGGGAGCGAGAAAAACTGTTTTTT. The encoded protein is CASSRPGQGREREKLFF.

The chain uses TRBV5-1 and TRBJ2-7; D is undetermined. Trimming cost V 0 bases and J 0 bases, with 7 bases left between them. Looked up from germline, CDR1 is SGHRS and CDR2 is YFSETQ. This CDR3 comprises 14 residues. The CDR3 region has the DNA TGCGCCAGCAGCTTGGGCGACACCTCCTACGAGCAGTACTTC. Protein product: CASSLGDTSYEQYF.

Notes on this clone: Within the sample, other DNA sequences also encode this same CDR3. This chain uses TRBV2 with TRBJ1-1; 7 nucleotides match TRBD1. Per the germline V gene, CDR1 is SNHLY and CDR2 is FYNNEI. Trimming at V came to 4 bases and at J to 6 bases, leaving 11 bases not matched to a gene. The CDR3 is 15 residues long. CDR3: CASSVVAGGTAEAFF. The CDR3 nucleotides read TGTGCCAGCAGTGTGGTCGCAGGGGGGACGGCTGAAGCTTTCTTT.

This sequence joins TRBV13 and TRBJ1-1; D possibly corresponds to TRBD1 (6 bases). Germline V gives CDR1 PRHDT, CDR2 FYEKMQ (reference sequence). V gave up 1 base and J gave up 6 bases, with 15 bases separating them. The CDR3 sequence is 15 residues long. CDR3 DNA sequence: TGTGCCAGCAGCTTAGACTTCGGGGGGCACGCTGAAGCTTTCTTT. This sequence encodes CASSLDFGGHAEAFF.

The chain links TRBV25-1 to TRBJ1-2, with D possibly matching TRBD1 (6 bases). Per germline, CDR1 MGHDK and CDR2 SYGVNS. There are 14 residues in the CDR3. V was cut by 2 bases and J by 2 bases, with 9 bases left in between. CDR3 residues: CASSEGGANYGYTF. CDR3 DNA sequence: TGTGCCAGCAGTGAAGGGGGGGCCAACTATGGCTACACCTTC.

CDR3 sequence (DNA): TGTGCCAGCAGCGGCCGACGGGGGACTGGTCGCACAGATACGCAGTATTTT. Translation gives CASSGRRGTGRTDTQYF. The V gene is TRBV9, the J gene TRBJ2-3, with D perhaps TRBD2 (6 bases). Germline CDR1 is SGDLS and CDR2 is YYNGEE. Trimming removed 3 bases at V and 1 base at J, with 18 bases between. The CDR3 spans 17 residues. The full variable domain, with the rest looked up from reference TRBV9 and TRBJ2-3, is DSGVTQTPKHLITATGQRVTLRCSPRSGDLSVYWYQQSLDQGLQFLIQYYNGEERAKGNILERFSAQQFPDLHSELNLSSLELGDSALYFCASSGRRGTGRTDTQYFGPGTRLTVL.

The chain carries TRBV15 and TRBJ2-6; TRBD1 matches at 8 bases. Germline trimming cut 2 bases from V and 0 bases from J; bases unmatched to any gene: 0. This CDR3 has 16 amino acids. Looked up from germline, CDR1 is LNHNV and CDR2 is YYDKDF (reference sequence). CDR3 loop: CATSRTGGSGANVLTF. The DNA for the CDR3 is TGTGCCACCAGCAGAACAGGGGGCTCTGGGGCCAACGTCCTGACTTTC.

The chain carries TRBV9 and TRBJ2-3, with TRBD2 identical over 7 bases. Germline loops: CDR1 SGDLS, CDR2 YYNGEE. This CDR3 has 15 amino acids. Unmatched junction bases numbered 3, after V lost 0 bases and J lost 2 bases. The CDR3 bases are TGTGCCAGCAGCGTAGGGACTAGTTCCACAGATACGCAGTATTTT. Translation: CASSVGTSSTDTQYF.

The chain combines TRBV14 with TRBJ2-3; TRBD1 matches at 10 bases. The CDR3 is 18 residues long. Trimming cost V 4 bases and J 1 base; bases outside gene matches: 11. Germline CDR1 SGHDN, CDR2 FVKESK. The DNA for the CDR3 is TGTGCCAGCAGCCCTAGACAGGGGGCGCGATATGGCACAGATACGCAGTATTTT. Encoded protein: CASSPRQGARYGTDTQYF.

The genes are TRBV7-2 and TRBJ2-3, with D possibly matching TRBD2 (6 bases). This CDR3 has 15 residues. V gave up 1 base and J gave up 0 bases, with 8 bases separating them. Per the germline V gene, CDR1 is SGHTA and CDR2 is FQGNSA. The CDR3 DNA reads as TGTGCCAGCAGCTTAGTTAGCGGAAGCACAGATACGCAGTATTTT. It is translated as CASSLVSGSTDTQYF.

This chain links TRBV10-3 with TRBJ2-4; D unclear. The ends were cut back, 5 bases at V and 0 bases at J, with 14 bases in the middle. This CDR3 comprises 16 residues. CDR1 is ENHRY and CDR2 is SYGVKD in the germline V gene. The CDR3 DNA reads TGTGCCATCAGTCCCCAGGATCCGCTAGCCAAAAACATTCAGTACTTC. This gives the protein CAISPQDPLAKNIQYF.

This chain links TRBV15 with TRBJ2-7; no clear D. The V and J ends lost 1 base and 5 bases respectively, with 15 bases between them. From germline, CDR1 is LNHNV and CDR2 YYDKDF (reference sequence). The CDR3 covers 15 residues. CDR3 nucleotide sequence: TGTGCCACCAGCAGAGTTAGGAATAGCCCCCACGAGCAGTACTTC. Amino acid sequence: CATSRVRNSPHEQYF. The full variable domain, with the rest looked up from reference TRBV15 and TRBJ2-7, is DAMVIQNPRYQVTQFGKPVTLSCSQTLNHNVMYWYQQKSSQAPKLLFHYYDKDFNNEADTPDNFQSRRPNTSFCFLDIRSPGLGDTAMYLCATSRVRNSPHEQYFGPGTRLTVT.

The chain has TRBV5-4 and TRBJ2-5; 9 nucleotides line up with TRBD1. The DNA end is a closer match to TRBJ2-7, so the J assignment may be wrong. Germline assignment: CDR1 SGHNT and CDR2 YYREEE (reference sequence). The CDR3 totals 16 residues. The CDR3 loop is CASSLGGGQGSYEQYF. The CDR3 DNA reads as TGTGCCAGCAGCTTAGGTGGAGGACAGGGGTCCTACGAGCAGTACTTC.

The chain carries TRBV7-9 and TRBJ2-7, with D possibly being TRBD2 (6 bases). Per the germline V gene, CDR1 is SEHNR and CDR2 is FQNEAQ (reference sequence). Trimming pared 1 base from V and 4 bases from J, leaving 8 bases between. This CDR3 is 13 amino acids long. CDR3 nucleotides: TGTGCCAGCAGCTTAGTTGGGGGGTACGAGCAGTACTTC. This codes for CASSLVGGYEQYF.

The genes are TRBV4-1 and TRBJ2-5; D remains ambiguous. Germline CDR1 and CDR2: MGHRA and YSYEKL. The CDR3 runs to 15 residues. V was pared by 5 bases and J by 6 bases, with 19 bases between. CDR3 amino acids: CASSEVPSLSKTQYF. In DNA form, the CDR3 reads TGCGCCAGCAGCGAAGTACCTTCCTTGAGTAAGACCCAGTACTTC.

The V gene is TRBV6-5, the J gene TRBJ1-2, with D tentatively TRBD1 (5 bases). This CDR3 contains 15 residues. Trimming stripped 0 bases from V and 4 bases from J, with 12 bases between. The germline V gene encodes CDR1 MNHEY and CDR2 SVGAGI. CDR3 amino acids: CASSYSRGEAYGYTF. As DNA, the CDR3 is TGTGCCAGCAGTTACTCGCGGGGCGAGGCCTATGGCTACACCTTC.

The chain employs TRBV27 and TRBJ1-6, with a weak D call TRBD1 (5 bases). V was cut by 0 bases and J by 10 bases, with 13 bases left in between. This CDR3 spans 15 amino acids. Germline V gene lookup returns CDR1 MNHEY and CDR2 SMNVEV (reference sequence). The CDR3 DNA reads TGTGCCAGCAGTTTATCTCTCGCGGGGGGATCACCCCTCCACTTT. Translating it yields CASSLSLAGGSPLHF.

This chain connects TRBV20-1 to TRBJ1-1, with a tentative D call TRBD1 (6 bases). CDR1 and CDR2 from the germline V gene are DFQATT and SNEGSKA (reference sequence). The CDR3 sequence is 11 residues long. V was trimmed by 7 bases and J by 7 bases, leaving 13 bases between them. CDR3 DNA sequence: TGCAGTGACAGGGAAAACGGTGAAGCTTTCTTT. Its protein is CSDRENGEAFF.

The rearrangement uses TRBV20-1 and TRBJ2-1, with D perhaps TRBD1 (6 bases). CDR1 is DFQATT and CDR2 is SNEGSKA in the germline V gene (reference sequence). This CDR3 contains 10 residues. The V and J ends lost 8 bases and 10 bases respectively, with 12 bases between them. The CDR3 is CSTKRGEQFF. The CDR3 region has the DNA TGCAGTACCAAGAGGGGGGAGCAGTTCTTC.

The chain has TRBV14 and TRBJ2-1; 10 bases match TRBD2. The CDR3 has 20 amino acids. J lost 7 bases, V lost 2 bases, and 20 bases had no gene match. Germline assignment: CDR1 SGHDN and CDR2 FVKESK. In nucleotides, the CDR3 is TGTGCCAGCAGCCAATCTTGGACTAGCGGACCATCACGACTTTCAAATGAGCAGTTCTTC. Its protein product is CASSQSWTSGPSRLSNEQFF.

J is TRBJ1-1 and V is TRBV6-1, with D perhaps matching TRBD1 (5 bases). This CDR3 is 15 amino acids long. V lost 3 bases and J lost 0, with 11 bases in between. Germline CDR1 is MNHNS and CDR2 is SASEGT. CDR3 coding DNA: TGTGCCAGCAGTGACCCCGAAGGGGTGAACACTGAAGCTTTCTTT. Translation: CASSDPEGVNTEAFF.

This chain connects TRBV5-1 to TRBJ1-3; D gene uncertain. The germline CDR1 and CDR2 sequences are SGHRS and YFSETQ. V was pared by 0 bases and J by 3 bases, with 4 bases between. This CDR3 spans 13 amino acids. As DNA, the CDR3 is TGCGCCAGCAGCTTGGCCGTTGGAAACACCATATATTTT. Translated, it gives CASSLAVGNTIYF.

V and J are TRBV7-9 and TRBJ2-3, with 11 positions matching TRBD1. Germline-derived CDR1 and CDR2 are SEHNR and FQNEAQ (reference sequence). J gave up 3 bases and V 6 bases, and 8 bases lay outside the gene matches. This CDR3 spans 16 amino acids. CDR3: CASRSSGTGGTDTQYF. The CDR3 DNA reads as TGTGCCAGCAGGTCTTCCGGGACAGGGGGGACAGATACGCAGTATTTT.

This chain joins TRBV30 and TRBJ1-3, with 8 bases fitting TRBD1. The germline V gene encodes CDR1 GTSNPN and CDR2 SVGIG (reference sequence). V lost 2 bases to trimming and J lost 4 bases; unmatched junction nucleotides: 13. CDR3 length equals 17 residues. The CDR3 nucleotides read TGTGCCTGGAGTTGGTTTCCGACAGGGGTCTCCGGAAACACCATATATTTT. Protein product: CAWSWFPTGVSGNTIYF.

This chain uses TRBV19 with TRBJ1-1, with D perhaps TRBD1 (6 bases). The CDR3 runs to 13 residues. Germline CDR1 LNHDA, CDR2 SQIVND (reference sequence). V lost 8 bases and J 0 bases, leaving 10 bases between the germline ends. CDR3 residues: CASEGHLNTEAFF. CDR3 nucleotides: TGTGCCAGTGAGGGACACTTGAACACTGAAGCTTTCTTT.